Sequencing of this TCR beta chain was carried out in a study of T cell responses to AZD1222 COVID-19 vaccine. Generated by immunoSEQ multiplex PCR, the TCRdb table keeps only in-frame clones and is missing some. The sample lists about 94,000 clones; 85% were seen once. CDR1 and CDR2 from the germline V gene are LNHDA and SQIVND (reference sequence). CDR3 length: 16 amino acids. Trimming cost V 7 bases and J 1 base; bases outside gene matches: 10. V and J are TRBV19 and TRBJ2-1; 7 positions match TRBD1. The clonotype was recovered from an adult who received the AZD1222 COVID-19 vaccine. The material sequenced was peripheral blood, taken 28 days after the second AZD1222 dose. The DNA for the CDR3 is TGTGCCAGTACCCCACCGGGACAGTTTTCCTACAATGAGCAGTTCTTC. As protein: CASTPPGQFSYNEQFF. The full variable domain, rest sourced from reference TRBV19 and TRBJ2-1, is DGGITQSPKYLFRKEGQNVTLSCEQNLNHDAMYWYRQDPGQGLRLIYYSQIVNDFQKGDIAEGYSVSREKKESFPLTVTSAQKNPTAFYLCASTPPGQFSYNEQFFGPGTRLTVL.